The sequence of this TCR beta chain was determined in a study of CD8+ T cells in alopecia areata. cDNA prepared by RNA extraction and subsequent reverse transcription served as the template for sequencing. Assay: immunoSEQ multiplex PCR; the TCRdb copy retains only in-frame clones and omits some. The table records roughly 250,000 clones, under 70% of them present only once. Whole-study findings and limits: Elevated clonality characterized lesional scalp relative to normal scalp, particularly in alopecia totalis/universalis.

As regards this clone: The antigen is not known.

This CDR3 spans 17 amino acids. Germline V gives CDR1 GTSNPN, CDR2 SVGIG (reference sequence). The V segment lost 0 bases and the J segment 4 bases; nucleotides outside the gene matches: 11. Specimen: CD4+ T cells sorted from blood, collected at week 0. The genes are TRBV30 and TRBJ2-3, with 9 nucleotides matching TRBD2. This sequence was found in a human donor with alopecia areata. CDR3 sequence: CAWSVGGLAGFPDTQYF. The CDR3 coding sequence is TGTGCCTGGAGTGTAGGAGGGCTAGCGGGGTTCCCAGATACGCAGTATTTT.